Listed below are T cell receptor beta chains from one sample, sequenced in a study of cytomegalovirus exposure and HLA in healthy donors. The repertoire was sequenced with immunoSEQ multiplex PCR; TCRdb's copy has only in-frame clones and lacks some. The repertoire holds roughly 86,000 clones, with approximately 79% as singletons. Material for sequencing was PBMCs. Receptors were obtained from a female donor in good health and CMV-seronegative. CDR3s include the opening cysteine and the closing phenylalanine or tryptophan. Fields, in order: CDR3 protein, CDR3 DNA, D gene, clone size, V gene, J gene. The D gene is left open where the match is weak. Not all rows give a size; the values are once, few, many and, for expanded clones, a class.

CDR3: CSAGQTGELFF; DNA: TGCAGCGCAGGCCAGACCGGGGAGCTGTTTTTT; D: -; size: -; V: TRBV29-1; J: TRBJ2-2
CDR3: CASSRTGRGGELFF; DNA: TGTGCCAGCAGTCGGACAGGGAGGGGCGGGGAGCTGTTTTTT; D: -; size: -; V: TRBV6-5; J: TRBJ2-2
CDR3: CASRDSSYEQYF; DNA: TGTGCCAGCCGGGACAGCTCCTACGAGCAGTACTTC; D: TRBD1; size: few; V: TRBV2; J: TRBJ2-7
CDR3: CASSYGEDNSPLHF; DNA: TGTGCCAGCAGTTATGGGGAGGATAATTCACCCCTCCACTTT; D: -; size: -; V: TRBV6-5; J: TRBJ1-6
CDR3: CASSLGGKETQYF; DNA: TGCGCCAGCAGCTTGGGCGGAAAAGAGACCCAGTACTTC; D: -; size: -; V: TRBV5-1; J: TRBJ2-5
CDR3: CSASGGYNEQFF; DNA: TGCAGCGCTAGCGGGGGTTACAATGAGCAGTTCTTC; D: TRBD2; size: once; V: TRBV29-1; J: TRBJ2-1
CDR3: CASSPKYEQYF; DNA: TGTGCCAGCTCACCCAAATACGAGCAGTACTTC; D: -; size: -; V: TRBV18; J: TRBJ2-7
CDR3: CATSREDRVGTGELFF; DNA: TGTGCCACCAGCAGAGAGGACAGGGTGGGTACCGGGGAGCTGTTTTTT; D: TRBD1; size: once; V: TRBV15; J: TRBJ2-2
CDR3: CSVALDRLRVF; DNA: TGCAGCGTTGCCCTTGACAGGCTGAGGGTTTTT; D: -; size: few; V: TRBV29-1; J: TRBJ2-7
CDR3: CASSPTGIVPEAFF; DNA: TGTGCCAGCAGCCCGACAGGAATCGTGCCTGAAGCTTTCTTT; D: -; size: once; V: TRBV4-2; J: TRBJ1-1
CDR3: CASSRYDRGLGNEQFF; DNA: TGCGCCAGCAGCCGGTACGACAGGGGGCTAGGAAATGAGCAGTTCTTC; D: TRBD1; size: -; V: TRBV4-3; J: TRBJ2-1
CDR3: CASSFGKTYSNQPQHF; DNA: TGTGCCAGCAGTTTCGGGAAAACTTATAGCAATCAGCCCCAGCATTTT; D: -; size: few; V: TRBV28; J: TRBJ1-5
CDR3: CASTPPGLAGVSGELFF; DNA: TGTGCCAGCACTCCCCCGGGACTAGCGGGAGTGTCGGGGGAGCTGTTTTTT; D: TRBD2; size: -; V: TRBV28; J: TRBJ2-2
CDR3: CASTPTGIDTQYF; DNA: TGTGCCAGCACTCCTACAGGGATAGATACGCAGTATTTT; D: -; size: few; V: TRBV27; J: TRBJ2-3
CDR3: CASSDDSGNYYEQYF; DNA: TGTGCCAGCAGTGACGATAGCGGCAATTACTACGAGCAGTACTTC; D: -; size: -; V: TRBV2; J: TRBJ2-7
CDR3: CASSLVTGGPNTEAFF; DNA: TGTGCCAGCAGCTTAGTAACAGGGGGCCCGAACACTGAAGCTTTCTTT; D: TRBD1; size: -; V: TRBV7-9; J: TRBJ1-1
CDR3: CASSSGQGSEQYF; DNA: TGTGCCAGCAGTTCAGGACAGGGTAGCGAGCAGTACTTC; D: TRBD1; size: -; V: TRBV28; J: TRBJ2-7
CDR3: CASSVTGTGFTTEAFF; DNA: TGTGCCAGCAGCGTTACCGGGACAGGGTTTACCACTGAAGCTTTCTTT; D: TRBD1; size: -; V: TRBV9; J: TRBJ1-1
CDR3: CASSLTGGNYGYTF; DNA: TGCGCCAGCAGCTTGACAGGGGGCAACTATGGCTACACCTTC; D: TRBD1; size: -; V: TRBV5-1; J: TRBJ1-2
CDR3: CASSIGLVFDEQYF; DNA: TGTGCCAGTAGTATAGGACTAGTGTTCGACGAGCAGTACTTC; D: -; size: -; V: TRBV19; J: TRBJ2-7
CDR3: CASSSIPTGGKETQYF; DNA: TGTGCCAGCAGTTCAATCCCGACAGGGGGAAAAGAGACCCAGTACTTC; D: TRBD1; size: -; V: TRBV27; J: TRBJ2-5
CDR3: CAISETGPETPLHF; DNA: TGTGCCATCAGCGAGACAGGGCCGGAAACTCCCCTCCACTTT; D: TRBD1; size: -; V: TRBV10-3; J: TRBJ1-6
CDR3: CAWSRTGGRTETQYF; DNA: TGTGCCTGGAGTAGAACAGGGGGCCGGACGGAGACCCAGTACTTC; D: TRBD1; size: -; V: TRBV30; J: TRBJ2-5
CDR3: CASSPGVGNSPLHF; DNA: TGTGCCAGCAGCCCAGGGGTAGGGAATTCACCCCTCCACTTT; D: -; size: -; V: TRBV7-3; J: TRBJ1-6
CDR3: CASRVSPREQYF; DNA: TGTGCCAGCAGGGTCTCGCCGCGCGAGCAGTACTTC; D: -; size: -; V: TRBV28; J: TRBJ2-7
CDR3: CASSHDRNEQFF; DNA: TGTGCCAGCAGCCATGACAGGAATGAGCAGTTCTTC; D: -; size: -; V: TRBV7-9; J: TRBJ2-1
CDR3: CASGTANEKLFF; DNA: TGTGCCAGCGGGACAGCAAATGAAAAACTGTTTTTT; D: TRBD1; size: -; V: TRBV19; J: TRBJ1-4
CDR3: CASSPTSRGGELFF; DNA: TGTGCCAGCAGTCCGACTAGCCGCGGCGGGGAGCTGTTTTTT; D: TRBD2; size: -; V: TRBV6-4; J: TRBJ2-2
CDR3: CASSQDGGYEQYF; DNA: TGCGCCAGCAGCCAAGACGGAGGCTACGAGCAGTACTTC; D: -; size: -; V: TRBV4-1; J: TRBJ2-7
CDR3: CASSGPAGTRNNEQFF; DNA: TGCGCCAGCTCCGGACCAGCCGGGACACGTAACAATGAGCAGTTCTTC; D: -; size: -; V: TRBV4-1; J: TRBJ2-1
CDR3: CASSSGQGSTDTQYF; DNA: TGTGCCAGCAGTTCCGGACAGGGAAGCACAGATACGCAGTATTTT; D: TRBD1; size: -; V: TRBV6-5; J: TRBJ2-3
CDR3: CASGYRQGPTEAFF; DNA: TGTGCTAGTGGTTACCGACAGGGGCCCACTGAAGCTTTCTTT; D: TRBD1; size: -; V: TRBV12-5; J: TRBJ1-1
CDR3: CARRNRTSGRPKNYEQYF; DNA: TGTGCCAGGAGAAACCGGACTAGCGGGAGGCCGAAAAACTACGAGCAGTACTTC; D: TRBD2; size: -; V: TRBV6-4; J: TRBJ2-7
CDR3: CASSIQGAEYYGYTF; DNA: TGTGCCAGTAGTATACAGGGGGCCGAATACTATGGCTACACCTTC; D: TRBD1; size: -; V: TRBV19; J: TRBJ1-2
CDR3: CASSSRSGDSYEQYF; DNA: TGTGCCAGCAGCTCCCGGTCCGGGGACTCATACGAGCAGTACTTC; D: -; size: -; V: TRBV11-3; J: TRBJ2-7
CDR3: CASRFLRGVGTEAFF; DNA: TGTGCCAGCAGATTTCTCAGGGGGGTAGGGACTGAAGCTTTCTTT; D: TRBD1; size: once; V: TRBV28; J: TRBJ1-1
CDR3: CASSFGQGRFGEQYF; DNA: TGTGCCAGTAGTTTCGGACAGGGGCGCTTTGGGGAGCAGTACTTC; D: TRBD1; size: -; V: TRBV19; J: TRBJ2-7
CDR3: CASRDPGSLANYGYTF; DNA: TGTGCCAGTAGAGATCCGGGTTCGCTGGCTAACTATGGCTACACCTTC; D: -; size: -; V: TRBV19; J: TRBJ1-2
CDR3: CASRDTGALSTNEKLFF; DNA: TGTGCCAGCAGAGATACAGGGGCTCTATCAACTAATGAAAAACTGTTTTTT; D: TRBD1; size: -; V: TRBV2; J: TRBJ1-4
CDR3: CASSPDRGYGYTF; DNA: TGTGCCAGCAGTCCGGACAGGGGGTATGGCTACACCTTC; D: TRBD1; size: -; V: TRBV6-5; J: TRBJ1-2
CDR3: CASSFPRIVNTEAFF; DNA: TGTGCCAGCAGTTTTCCCCGTATCGTGAACACTGAAGCTTTCTTT; D: -; size: few; V: TRBV28; J: TRBJ1-1
CDR3: CASIRLAGAYEQYF; DNA: TGTGCCAGCATCCGACTAGCGGGAGCCTACGAGCAGTACTTC; D: TRBD2; size: -; V: TRBV2; J: TRBJ2-7
CDR3: CASSMGQGRMNTEAFF; DNA: TGTGCCAGTAGTATGGGACAGGGCCGAATGAACACTGAAGCTTTCTTT; D: TRBD1; size: -; V: TRBV19; J: TRBJ1-1
CDR3: CASSLLGGNTEAFF; DNA: TGTGCCAGCAGTTTATTAGGGGGGAACACTGAAGCTTTCTTT; D: -; size: -; V: TRBV27; J: TRBJ1-1
CDR3: CASSLGGSGYTF; DNA: TGTGCCAGCAGCTTAGGAGGATCTGGCTACACCTTC; D: -; size: -; V: TRBV5-4; J: TRBJ1-2
CDR3: CASSKDRINSNQPQHF; DNA: TGTGCCAGCAGCAAGGACAGGATTAATAGCAATCAGCCCCAGCATTTT; D: TRBD1; size: -; V: TRBV6-6; J: TRBJ1-5
CDR3: CASSRSGTLQETQYF; DNA: TGTGCCAGCAGCCGCTCCGGGACACTCCAAGAGACCCAGTACTTC; D: -; size: -; V: TRBV6-5; J: TRBJ2-5
CDR3: CASSLDGGTDTQYF; DNA: TGCGCCAGCAGCCTGGACGGGGGGACAGATACGCAGTATTTT; D: TRBD2; size: -; V: TRBV10-1; J: TRBJ2-3
CDR3: CASSLGRGLGGELFF; DNA: TGTGCCAGCAGCTTAGGCCGAGGACTTGGCGGGGAGCTGTTTTTT; D: -; size: -; V: TRBV13; J: TRBJ2-2
CDR3: CASRGARNSPLHF; DNA: TGTGCCAGCAGAGGGGCCCGTAACTCACCCCTCCACTTT; D: -; size: few; V: TRBV2; J: TRBJ1-6